What follows is one T cell receptor (beta chain) and its context. Clones were sequenced by immunoSEQ multiplex PCR, and TCRdb holds only the in-frame ones, with some missing. This table has 1.6 million or so clones, around 98.5% appearing once. The source of the sample is a study of shared clonotypes between healthy human individuals. V was clipped by 3 bases and J by 6 bases; unmatched bases: 7. The CDR3 is 13 amino acids. Germline-derived CDR1 and CDR2 are GTSNPN and SVGIG (reference sequence). Sample: naive CD4+ T cells sorted from blood. This sample's subset: CD45RA+ positively selected. The chain combines TRBV30 with TRBJ1-2, with 7 nucleotides matching TRBD1. The receptor's source is a man younger than 40 in good health. CDR3 sequence: CAWRETGTDGYTF. CDR3 coding DNA: TGTGCCTGGAGAGAAACCGGGACAGATGGCTACACCTTC. Looking up the rest from reference TRBV30 and TRBJ1-2 gives the full variable domain: SQTIHQWPATLVQPVGSPLSLECTVEGTSNPNLYWYRQAAGRGLQLLFYSVGIGQISSEVPQNLSASRPQDRQFILSSKKLLLSDSGFYLCAWRETGTDGYTFGSGTRLTVV.